These 25 T cell receptor beta chains were all obtained from the same sample, sequenced in a study of blood T cells in healthy people across ages (dated by TCRdb to the mid-2010s). The library was built by means of 5' RACE. TCRdb shows the sequencer as Illumina HiSeq 2500. A second PCR of about 6 to 11 cycles was run with a J-beta primer mix and a sample-barcoded 5' primer. TCRdb itself trimmed the public reads at Q25 with fastp, ran MiXCR and retained productive beta chains. Every distinct CDR3 protein forms one entry, paired with its most common genes and DNA. The sample contains around 870,000 distinct CDR3 sequences, around 26% of them found a single time. Approximately 15% of the sample is in the top ten clones. Sequencing input: blood. The receptors come from a woman older than 75 in good health.

The table lists this clonotype with many counts. The V gene is TRBV12-3 or TRBV12-4, the J gene TRBJ1-1; no clear D. The V end was cut by 3 bases, the J end by 1 base, with 6 bases between. The CDR3 covers 13 residues. The CDR3 bases are TGTGCCAGCAGTTTTTCGGAGAACACTGAAGCTTTCTTT. Translated: CASSFSENTEAFF.

This clonotype appeared a few times. The chain is built from TRBV5-1 and TRBJ2-3; 8 bases match TRBD2. The length of the CDR3 is 14 residues. V was clipped by 7 bases and J by 1 base; unmatched bases: 5. The germline gives CDR1 SGHRS, CDR2 YFSETQ. CDR3 in DNA: TGCGCCAGCCGTGGAGCGGGGGGCACAGATACGCAGTATTTT. It codes for CASRGAGGTDTQYF. Full variable domain (missing parts from reference TRBV5-1 and TRBJ2-3): KAGVTQTPRYLIKTRGQQVTLSCSPISGHRSVSWYQQTPGQGLQFLFEYFSETQRNKGNFPGRFSGRQFSNSRSEMNVSTLELGDSALYLCASRGAGGTDTQYFGPGTRLTVL.

This clonotype was found a few times. This chain uses TRBV7-2 with TRBJ2-6; TRBD2 aligns across 12 bases. Trimming took 6 bases from V and 0 from J; bases not matched to a gene: 6. The germline V gene encodes CDR1 SGHTA and CDR2 FQGNSA. CDR3 length: 18 amino acids. DNA for the CDR3: TGTGCCAGCAGATCTACGACTAGCGGGAGCTCTGGGGCCAACGTCCTGACTTTC. This codes for CASRSTTSGSSGANVLTF.

The chain carries TRBV20-1 and TRBJ2-1; TRBD2 agrees at 9 bases. V gave up 5 bases and J gave up 3 bases; unmatched junction bases: 14. This CDR3 contains 17 residues. Per the germline V gene, CDR1 is DFQATT and CDR2 is SNEGSKA (reference sequence). The CDR3 here is CSAPASGTPWGYNEQFF. The CDR3, as DNA: TGCAGTGCTCCGGCTAGCGGGACCCCCTGGGGCTACAATGAGCAGTTCTTC.

This clonotype turned up a few times. The rearrangement links TRBV20-1 to TRBJ1-5; TRBD1 aligns across 8 bases. Germline V CDR1 and CDR2: DFQATT, SNEGSKA (reference sequence). The CDR3 is 15 residues long. Trimming cost V 5 bases and J 6 bases; bases outside gene matches: 12. The CDR3 DNA follows: TGCAGTGCTGAGGCGTTGGACAGGGTACGTCAGCCCCAGCATTTT. It specifies CSAEALDRVRQPQHF.

This clonotype showed up many times. The chain combines TRBV18 with TRBJ1-6; D gene ambiguous. The CDR3 extends over 15 amino acids. Trimming pared 3 bases from V and 5 bases from J, leaving 11 bases between. Germline V CDR1 and CDR2: KGHSH, LQKENI. The CDR3 protein is CASSPTGAHNSPLHF. CDR3 DNA: TGTGCCAGCTCACCCACGGGAGCCCATAATTCACCCCTCCACTTT.

This clonotype was picked up a small number of times. The chain has TRBV3-1 and TRBJ1-1, with D possibly matching TRBD1 (6 bases). The CDR3 is 14 residues long. Trimming took 1 base from V and 5 from J, leaving 11 bases between them. Germline V gene sequence: CDR1 LGHDT, CDR2 YNNKEL (reference sequence). CDR3 loop: CASSQGRGGTEAFF. In nucleotides, the CDR3 is TGTGCCAGCAGCCAAGGGAGGGGGGGGACTGAAGCTTTCTTT.

This clonotype was seen more than once but under ten times. A much more abundant neighbour one base away suggests this may be a read error. The V call is TRBV29-1, the J call TRBJ2-5, with D possibly matching TRBD1 (6 bases). There are 16 residues in the CDR3. Germline-derived CDR1 and CDR2 are SQVTM and ANQGSEA. The CDR3 loop is CSVEGGAGTLNNEQYF. DNA of the CDR3: TGCAGCGTCGAAGGTGGGGCCGGGACACTAAACAATGAGCAGTACTTC.

A remark on this clonotype: The CDR3 does not close with the conserved phenylalanine or tryptophan, likely indicating a read error. V and J are TRBV6-5 and TRBJ2-1; D not resolved. Trimming took 6 bases from V and 0 from J, leaving 15 bases between them. The CDR3 loop spans 16 amino acids. Germline lookup yields CDR1 MNHEY and CDR2 SVGAGI. CDR3 amino acids: CASSSFKKSSYNEQFC. CDR3 nucleotides: TGTGCCAGCAGCTCCTTTAAAAAGAGCTCCTACAATGAGCAGTTCTGC.

The chain joins TRBV15 to TRBJ2-1; D is ambiguous. CDR1 LNHNV and CDR2 YYDKDF come from the germline V gene (reference sequence). CDR3 length equals 12 residues. Deletions cut 0 bases from V and 9 bases from J, with 6 bases between. Here the CDR3 DNA reads TGTGCCACCAGCAGAGATTGGGGTGAGCAGTTCTTC. It specifies CATSRDWGEQFF.

This clonotype has a handful of counts. A much larger clone lies one base from this, so it may be a read error. This rearrangement joins TRBV20-1 to TRBJ2-5; 7 bases map to TRBD1. Unmatched junction bases numbered 2, after V lost 0 bases and J lost 1 base. The CDR3 sequence is 14 residues long. CDR1 is DFQATT and CDR2 is SNEGSKA in the germline V gene (reference sequence). The CDR3 DNA is TGCAGTGCTAGAGAGGGGACAGTCCAAGAGACCCAGTACTTC. Its protein is CSAREGTVQETQYF.

Only a few counts were recorded for this clonotype. V usage is TRBV2 and J usage is TRBJ1-5, with D possibly being TRBD1 (6 bases). Germline values: CDR1 SNHLY, CDR2 FYNNEI. There are 15 residues in the CDR3. V gave up 4 bases and J gave up 0 bases, with 10 bases separating them. In DNA form, the CDR3 reads TGTGCCAGCAGTGTACAGGGAGATAGCAATCAGCCCCAGCATTTT. Amino acids: CASSVQGDSNQPQHF.

This clonotype was detected a few times. The V and J genes are TRBV3-1 and TRBJ2-7; D might be TRBD2 (6 bases). V was trimmed by 5 bases and J by 4 bases, leaving 18 bases between them. The CDR3 loop spans 15 amino acids. Germline V lookup: CDR1 LGHDT, CDR2 YNNKEL (reference sequence). CDR3 DNA sequence: TGTGCCAGCAGCTCCCACGGGGGTGGAGGTTACGAGCAGTACTTC. The encoded protein is CASSSHGGGGYEQYF.

This clonotype was counted ten times or more. The chain has TRBV20-1 and TRBJ1-2, with D perhaps TRBD1 (6 bases). Trimming took off 0 bases at V and 0 bases at J, with 11 bases between the two ends. The CDR3 is 15 amino acids. Germline CDR1 DFQATT, CDR2 SNEGSKA (reference sequence). The CDR3 DNA follows: TGCAGTGCTAGAGAGTCCGGGACAACTAACTATGGCTACACCTTC. It is translated as CSARESGTTNYGYTF.

This clonotype has just a few counts. CDR3 residues: CASSQGQGGREQYF. As DNA, the CDR3 is TGCGCCAGCAGCCAAGGACAGGGGGGGCGCGAGCAGTACTTC. The chain uses TRBV4-1 and TRBJ2-7; 9 nucleotides align to TRBD1. V shed 1 base, J shed 6 bases, and the junction held 4 bases outside the gene matches. This CDR3 spans 14 amino acids. The germline gives CDR1 MGHRA, CDR2 YSYEKL.

This clonotype was observed many times. V gene TRBV7-2 combines with J gene TRBJ2-5, with TRBD2 matching 10 bases. V shed 5 bases, J shed 1 base, and the junction held 4 bases outside the gene matches. Germline loops: CDR1 SGHTA, CDR2 FQGNSA. This CDR3 is 15 amino acids long. CDR3 DNA sequence: TGTGCCAGCAGCCCTCAGCGGGGGGGCCAAGAGACCCAGTACTTC. Protein: CASSPQRGGQETQYF.

This clonotype showed up just a few times. The V gene is TRBV12-3 or TRBV12-4, the J gene TRBJ1-6, with D maybe TRBD1 (6 bases). V dropped 2 bases and J dropped 9 bases, with 14 bases sitting between them. This CDR3 has 15 residues. The CDR3, as DNA: TGTGCCAGCAGTTTACAGGAGGGGGTGGGTTCACCCCTCCACTTT. Encoded protein: CASSLQEGVGSPLHF.

In its sample, this clonotype was seen a few times. V usage is TRBV2 and J usage is TRBJ1-5; maybe TRBD1 (5 bases). The ends were cut back, 6 bases at V and 5 bases at J, with 14 bases in the middle. Germline values: CDR1 SNHLY, CDR2 FYNNEI. There are 14 residues in the CDR3. CDR3 nucleotide sequence: TGTGCCAGCAGGCGGGACGGAACTTATCAGCCCCAGCATTTT. As protein: CASRRDGTYQPQHF. The entire variable domain, with the rest obtained from reference TRBV2 and TRBJ1-5, is as follows: EPEVTQTPSHQVTQMGQEVILRCVPISNHLYFYWYRQILGQKVEFLVSFYNNEISEKSEIFDDQFSVERPDGSNFTLKIRSTKLEDSAMYFCASRRDGTYQPQHFGDGTRLSIL.

A remark on this clonotype: Germline and junction disagree at one end, which may indicate a read error. The chain links TRBV7-2 to TRBJ1-4, with D unresolved. Germline CDR1 and CDR2: SGHTA and FQGNSA. This CDR3 is built from 15 residues. This CDR3 reads CVSSFGPAGEEKLFF. The DNA for the CDR3 is TGTGTCAGCAGCTTCGGACCGGCCGGCGAGGAAAAACTGTTTTTT.

This rearrangement joins TRBV7-2 to TRBJ2-4; D gene ambiguous. Germline V gene lookup returns CDR1 SGHTA and CDR2 FQGNSA. Deletions cut 2 bases from V and 4 bases from J, with 15 bases between. This CDR3 has 16 residues. CDR3 nucleotide sequence: TGTGCCAGCAGCTTACGGCTCCTAACGGTGAAAAACATTCAGTACTTC. As protein: CASSLRLLTVKNIQYF.

Regarding this clonotype: One junction end disagrees with the germline gene, perhaps due to a read error. This chain links TRBV7-8 with TRBJ2-5; 7 bases are a match to TRBD1. The CDR3 totals 14 residues. Germline V CDR1 and CDR2: SGHVS, FQNEAQ. Here the CDR3 DNA reads TGTGCCGGCAGCTTAGGGGGCAGTAAAGAGACCCAGTACTTC. Its translation: CAGSLGGSKETQYF.

This clonotype was observed a handful of times. This sequence joins TRBV6-6 and TRBJ2-1; 11 nucleotides align to TRBD2. The CDR3 is 13 amino acids. The ends lost 10 bases at V and 9 bases at J; junction bases unmatched: 8. The V gene's germline CDR1 is MNHNY and CDR2 SVGAGI (reference sequence). As DNA, the CDR3 is TGTGCCACCTTAGCGGGGGGGCAGGGTGAGCAGTTCTTC. Protein sequence: CATLAGGQGEQFF.

This rearrangement joins TRBV7-7 to TRBJ2-5; 13 nucleotides match TRBD2. Germline trimming cut 4 bases from V and 2 bases from J; bases unmatched to any gene: 7. The CDR3 has 17 amino acids. Germline V gives CDR1 SSHAT, CDR2 FNYEAQ (reference sequence). Here the CDR3 DNA reads TGTGCCAGCAGCTCGGGACTAGCGGGGCCTCGTCAAGAGACCCAGTACTTC. Protein product: CASSSGLAGPRQETQYF.

Concerning this clonotype itself: The junction does not match germline at one end; this may be a read error. This chain links TRBV7-9 with TRBJ1-1; TRBD1 is a possible D gene (6 bases). CDR1 and CDR2 (germline): SEHNR, FQNEAQ (reference sequence). The CDR3 extends over 14 amino acids. CDR3 region: CASSLKGENTKAFF. In DNA, the CDR3 is TGTGCCAGCAGCTTGAAGGGGGAGAACACTAAAGCTTTCTTT.

A note on this clonotype: A much larger clone differs from this one at a single base, so this may be a read error. This chain links TRBV6-2 or TRBV6-3 with TRBJ2-3; D is unresolved. Germline-derived CDR1 and CDR2 are MNHEY and SVGEGT. V lost 2 bases and J lost 5, with 8 bases in between. This CDR3 is built from 13 residues. The CDR3, as DNA: TGTGCCAGCAGTTACCCTCCCGGAGATACGCAGTATTTT. This gives the protein CASSYPPGDTQYF.